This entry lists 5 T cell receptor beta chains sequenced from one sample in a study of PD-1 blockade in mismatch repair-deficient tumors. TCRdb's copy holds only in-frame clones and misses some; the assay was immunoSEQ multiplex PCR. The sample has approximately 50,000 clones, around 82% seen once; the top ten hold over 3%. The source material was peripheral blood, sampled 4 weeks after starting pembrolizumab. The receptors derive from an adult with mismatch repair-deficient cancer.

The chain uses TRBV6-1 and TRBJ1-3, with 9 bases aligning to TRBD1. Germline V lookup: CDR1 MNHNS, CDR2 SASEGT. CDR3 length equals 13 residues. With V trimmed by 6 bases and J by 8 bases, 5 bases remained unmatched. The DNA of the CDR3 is TGTGCCAGCAGGGGACAGGGAGCGGACACCATATATTTT. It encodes CASRGQGADTIYF.

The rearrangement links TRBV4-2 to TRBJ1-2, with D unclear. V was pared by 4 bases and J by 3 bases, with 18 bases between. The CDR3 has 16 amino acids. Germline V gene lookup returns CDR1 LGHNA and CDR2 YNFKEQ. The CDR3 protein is CASSLPAERADYGYTF. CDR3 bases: TGTGCCAGCAGCCTCCCGGCGGAGAGGGCGGACTATGGCTACACCTTC.

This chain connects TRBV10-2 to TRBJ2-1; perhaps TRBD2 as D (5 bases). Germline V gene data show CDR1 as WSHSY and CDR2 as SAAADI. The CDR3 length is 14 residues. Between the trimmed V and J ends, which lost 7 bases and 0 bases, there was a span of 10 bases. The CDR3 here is CASKGGLSYNEQFF. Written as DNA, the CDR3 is TGCGCCAGCAAGGGCGGACTCTCCTACAATGAGCAGTTCTTC.

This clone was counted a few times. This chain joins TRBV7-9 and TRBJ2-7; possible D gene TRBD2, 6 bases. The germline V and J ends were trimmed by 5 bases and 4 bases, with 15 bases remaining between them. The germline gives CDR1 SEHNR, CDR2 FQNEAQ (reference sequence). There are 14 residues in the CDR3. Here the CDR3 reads CASSLPGLGYEQYF. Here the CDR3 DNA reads TGTGCCAGCAGCCTACCGGGACTGGGATACGAGCAGTACTTC.

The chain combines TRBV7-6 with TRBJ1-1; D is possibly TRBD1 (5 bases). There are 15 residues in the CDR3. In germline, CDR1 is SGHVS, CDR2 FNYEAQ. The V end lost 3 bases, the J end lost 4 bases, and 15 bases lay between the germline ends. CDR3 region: CASSFRGERGTEAFF. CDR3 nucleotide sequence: TGTGCCAGCAGCTTCCGGGGGGAAAGAGGCACTGAAGCTTTCTTT.